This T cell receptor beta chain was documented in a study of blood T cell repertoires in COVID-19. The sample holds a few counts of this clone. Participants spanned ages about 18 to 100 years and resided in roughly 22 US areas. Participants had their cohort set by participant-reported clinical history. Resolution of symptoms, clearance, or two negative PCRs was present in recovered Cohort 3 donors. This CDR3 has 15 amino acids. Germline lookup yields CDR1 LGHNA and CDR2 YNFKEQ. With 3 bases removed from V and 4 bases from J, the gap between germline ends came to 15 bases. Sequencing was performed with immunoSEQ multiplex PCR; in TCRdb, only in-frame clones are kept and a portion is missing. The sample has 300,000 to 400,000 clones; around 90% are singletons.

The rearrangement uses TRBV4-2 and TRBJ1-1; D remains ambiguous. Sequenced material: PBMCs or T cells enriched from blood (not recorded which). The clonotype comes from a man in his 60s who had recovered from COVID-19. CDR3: CASSQEPGVGTEAFF. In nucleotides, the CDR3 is TGTGCCAGCAGCCAGGAGCCGGGAGTGGGCACTGAAGCTTTCTTT.